What follows are 6 T cell receptor beta chains derived from one specimen sequenced in a study of blood T cell repertoires in COVID-19. The data were produced by immunoSEQ multiplex PCR, yet TCRdb's version contains in-frame clones alone and is incomplete. The repertoire holds fewer than 300,000 clones, with approximately 90% as singletons. Sequencing was done on a sample of PBMCs or T cells enriched from blood (not recorded which). Receptors originate from a woman between 40 and 50 years old with acute COVID-19.

V is TRBV29-1 and J is TRBJ2-7; D is possibly TRBD2 (5 bases). Between the trimmed V and J ends, which lost 5 bases and 0 bases, there was a span of 17 bases. The germline V gene has CDR1 SQVTM and CDR2 ANQGSEA. The CDR3 sequence is 15 residues long. The CDR3 nucleotides read TGCAGCGTTAAACCGGGAATGGACCGCTCCTACGAGCAGTACTTC. This encodes CSVKPGMDRSYEQYF.

CDR3 loop: CASSQAKVSGRETQYF. The CDR3 DNA reads as TGTGCCAGCAGCCAAGCGAAGGTCAGTGGGCGAGAGACCCAGTACTTC. V gene TRBV14 combines with J gene TRBJ2-5; D gene ambiguous. Trimming removed 1 base at V and 4 bases at J, with 16 bases between. Germline V gene lookup returns CDR1 SGHDN and CDR2 FVKESK. The length of the CDR3 is 16 residues.

The gene calls are TRBV5-4 and TRBJ1-4; 9 bases are shared with TRBD1. The J segment lost 3 bases and the V segment lost 2 bases, leaving 5 bases of the junction unmatched. Germline V gives CDR1 SGHNT, CDR2 YYREEE (reference sequence). This CDR3 is built from 16 residues. CDR3 in DNA: TGTGCCAGCAGCTTAACAGGGGGCGCGTCTAATGAAAAACTGTTTTTT. As protein: CASSLTGGASNEKLFF.

The rearrangement links TRBV5-1 to TRBJ1-2; 9 bases are shared with TRBD1. Germline V lookup: CDR1 SGHRS, CDR2 YFSETQ. This CDR3 spans 16 amino acids. Germline trimming cut 9 bases from V and 0 bases from J; bases unmatched to any gene: 12. CDR3 DNA: TGCGCCACCTGTCCCGGGACAGGGCTCCCTAACTATGGCTACACCTTC. This codes for CATCPGTGLPNYGYTF.

This sequence joins TRBV12-3 or TRBV12-4 and TRBJ1-5; D remains unclear. V lost 5 bases and J 9 bases, leaving 8 bases between the germline ends. The CDR3 totals 11 residues. The CDR3 DNA follows: TGTGCCAGCAGTGGGGAGGGGCCCCAGCATTTT. It codes for CASSGEGPQHF.

This chain connects TRBV30 to TRBJ1-2, with TRBD1 identical over 7 bases. The V gene end was trimmed by 4 bases and the J gene end by 5 bases; junction bases not matched to a gene: 10. The CDR3 is 14 amino acids. In germline, CDR1 is GTSNPN, CDR2 SVGIG (reference sequence). In DNA, the CDR3 is TGTGCCTGGAAAAAAGGTCCAGGGGGGTATGGCTACACCTTC. Residues: CAWKKGPGGYGYTF.